This T cell receptor beta chain was profiled in a study of OX40 agonist ivuxolimab in advanced cancers. The germline V gene encodes CDR1 SGDLS and CDR2 YYNGEE. CDR3 size: 12 residues. Trimming pared 3 bases from V and 3 bases from J, leaving 7 bases between. This table comes from immunoSEQ multiplex PCR, and its TCRdb copy is limited to in-frame clones, with some not included. The sample includes approximately 79,000 clones, about nine tenths of them seen just once. The clonotype comes from an adult with an advanced solid tumor such as melanoma, head and neck, liver or kidney cancer. The sequences come from CD4+ or CD8+ T cells sorted from blood, collected in a trial of the OX40 agonist ivuxolimab. The chain joins TRBV9 to TRBJ2-7; D not certain. Here the CDR3 DNA reads TGTGCCAGCAGCGGGGGAAACTACGAGCAGTACTTC. This sequence encodes CASSGGNYEQYF.